This T cell receptor (beta chain) appears in the sequencing data of a study of shared clonotypes between healthy human individuals. Findings of the study overall: Sampling included only blood; tissue repertoires likely differ.

This CDR3 spans 15 amino acids. Germline CDR1 SGHNT, CDR2 YYREEE (reference sequence). Trimming stripped 1 base from V and 2 bases from J, with 13 bases between. For this clone: Its antigen is as yet unknown.

The study ran the assay at deep level. The genomic DNA of each subset was split evenly across several immunoSEQ plates. Sequencing used immunoSEQ multiplex PCR; TCRdb keeps in-frame clones, though not all of them. This table holds roughly 1,500,000 clones, approximately 98.5% found once. The donors, all of them Caucasian adults, lived in Nashville, Tennessee. This receptor was taken from a man younger than 40 in good health. V usage is TRBV5-4 and J usage is TRBJ2-7; weak D call: TRBD2 (6 bases). The sequenced material came from naive CD4+ T cells sorted from blood. Subset described: CD45RA+ positively selected. The CDR3 loop is CASSLMGGKAYEQYF. The CDR3 DNA sequence: TGTGCCAGCAGCTTGATGGGGGGTAAAGCCTACGAGCAGTACTTC.